This T cell receptor beta chain is drawn from a study of blood T cell repertoires in COVID-19. Only in-frame clones appear in the TCRdb table, and some are missing; sequencing was by immunoSEQ multiplex PCR. Of fewer than 300,000 clones in the sample, 70% to 85% were seen once. This sequence was found in a woman aged 80 or older with acute or convalescent COVID-19. The source material was peripheral blood.

The CDR3 loop reads CASLTVYNSPLHF. Here the CDR3 DNA reads TGTGCCAGCCTGACAGTATATAATTCACCCCTCCACTTT. This sequence joins TRBV6-5 and TRBJ1-6; perhaps TRBD1 as D (5 bases). Looked up from germline, CDR1 is MNHEY and CDR2 is SVGAGI. The CDR3 is made up of 13 amino acids. V was shortened by 8 bases and J by 4 bases, with 9 bases between the two germline ends.